These T cell receptor beta chains were read from a single sample in a study of human T cells and chemical hapten exposure. One entry per CDR3 protein results from TCRdb running MiXCR on the RACE reads. There are approximately 96,000 distinct CDR3 sequences in the sample; 9.3% occur only once, and 2% to 2.5% lies in the top ten. Sequencing used whole blood, obtained in connection with sensitization to the hapten diphenylcyclopropenone (DPC). Source of these receptors: a woman in her thirties or forties with alopecia areata. Some clones in this sample may be carry-over from other donors' samples. Both conserved end residues are part of each CDR3. Fields, in order: V gene, J gene, clone size, D gene, CDR3 protein, CDR3 DNA. The D gene is left open where the match is weak. The listing skips clone size in some rows; elsewhere it reads once, few, many or a size class.

TRBV20-1	TRBJ1-6	many	-	CSARGVSPWGSPLHF	TGCAGTGCTAGAGGGGTCAGCCCATGGGGTTCACCCCTCCACTTT
TRBV7-2	TRBJ2-1	-	TRBD2	CASSPTSGRYSEQFF	TGTGCCAGCAGCCCAACTAGCGGGAGGTACAGTGAGCAGTTCTTC
TRBV7-3	TRBJ2-1	few	-	CASSLSGNNEQFF	TGTGCCAGCAGCCTTAGCGGTAACAATGAGCAGTTCTTC
TRBV9	TRBJ2-7	-	-	CASSVRGSKPFGEQYF	TGTGCCAGCAGCGTACGGGGCAGCAAACCGTTCGGGGAGCAGTACTTC
TRBV7-6	TRBJ2-1	once	TRBD2	CASSFLAGGRLNEQFF	TGTGCCAGCAGCTTTTTAGCGGGAGGAAGATTGAATGAGCAGTTCTTC
TRBV19	TRBJ1-2	-	-	CASSIDTGNYGYTF	TGTGCCAGTAGTATAGATACAGGGAACTATGGCTACACCTTC
TRBV28	TRBJ2-7	-	TRBD1	CASRSPGQGWDEQYF	TGTGCCAGCAGGTCTCCGGGACAGGGGTGGGACGAGCAGTACTTC
TRBV12-3/TRBV12-4	TRBJ2-7	few	TRBD2	CASSPSSGLADVKEQYF	TGTGCCAGCAGCCCTTCTTCCGGCCTAGCGGACGTTAAGGAGCAGTACTTC
TRBV6-6	TRBJ2-5	-	TRBD1	CASRGTGGGETQYF	TGTGCCAGCCGCGGGACAGGGGGCGGAGAGACCCAGTACTTC
TRBV20-1	TRBJ2-7	-	-	CSAWRTGGREDEQYF	TGCAGTGCCTGGCGAACCGGCGGTCGAGAGGACGAGCAGTACTTC
TRBV24-1	TRBJ1-2	many	TRBD1	CATSDPRGQGSGYTF	TGTGCCACCAGTGATCCGAGGGGACAGGGAAGCGGCTACACCTTC
TRBV7-7	TRBJ2-1	many	-	CASSYDLGNEQFF	TGTGCTAGCAGCTATGACTTGGGGAATGAGCAGTTCTTC
TRBV7-9	TRBJ2-3	many	-	CASSGFTDTQYF	TGTGCCAGCAGCGGATTCACAGATACGCAGTATTTT
TRBV7-2	TRBJ2-3	many	-	CASSFRDRSTDTQYF	TGTGCCAGCAGCTTCCGGGACCGCAGCACAGATACGCAGTATTTT
TRBV7-9	TRBJ2-3	many	-	CAVEGNADTQYF	TGTGCTGTCGAGGGGAATGCGGATACGCAGTATTTT
TRBV5-4	TRBJ1-6	many	-	CASSFAGSYNSPLHF	TGTGCCAGCAGCTTCGCAGGCTCCTATAATTCACCCCTCCACTTT
TRBV28	TRBJ1-5	many	-	CASSLTGTHQPQHF	TGTGCCAGCAGTTTAACAGGAACGCATCAGCCCCAGCATTTT
TRBV20-1	TRBJ2-5	few	TRBD1	CSADRGQETQYF	TGCAGTGCCGACAGGGGACAAGAGACCCAGTACTTC
TRBV7-9	TRBJ2-3	-	TRBD1	CASSLTGPGTDTQYF	TGTGCCAGCAGCTTGACAGGGCCTGGCACAGATACGCAGTATTTT
TRBV7-3	TRBJ1-3	few	-	CASSLPPRVRSGNTIYF	TGTGCCAGCAGCTTACCTCCCAGGGTGCGCTCTGGAAACACCATATATTTT